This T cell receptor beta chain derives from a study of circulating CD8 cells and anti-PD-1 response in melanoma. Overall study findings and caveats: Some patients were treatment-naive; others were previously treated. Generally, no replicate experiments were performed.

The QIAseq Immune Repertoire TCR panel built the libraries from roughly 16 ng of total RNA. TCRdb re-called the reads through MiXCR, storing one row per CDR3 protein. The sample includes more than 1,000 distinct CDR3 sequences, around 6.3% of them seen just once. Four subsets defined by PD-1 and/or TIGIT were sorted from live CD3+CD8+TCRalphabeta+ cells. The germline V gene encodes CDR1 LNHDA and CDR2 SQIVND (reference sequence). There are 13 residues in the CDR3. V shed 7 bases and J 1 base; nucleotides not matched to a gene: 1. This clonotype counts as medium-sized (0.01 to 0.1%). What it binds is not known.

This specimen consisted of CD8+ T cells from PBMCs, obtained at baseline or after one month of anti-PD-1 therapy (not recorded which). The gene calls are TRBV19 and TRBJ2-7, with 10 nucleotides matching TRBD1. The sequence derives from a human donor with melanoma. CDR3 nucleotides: TGTGCCAGTACGGGACAGGGGTCCTACGAGCAGTACTTC. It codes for CASTGQGSYEQYF.